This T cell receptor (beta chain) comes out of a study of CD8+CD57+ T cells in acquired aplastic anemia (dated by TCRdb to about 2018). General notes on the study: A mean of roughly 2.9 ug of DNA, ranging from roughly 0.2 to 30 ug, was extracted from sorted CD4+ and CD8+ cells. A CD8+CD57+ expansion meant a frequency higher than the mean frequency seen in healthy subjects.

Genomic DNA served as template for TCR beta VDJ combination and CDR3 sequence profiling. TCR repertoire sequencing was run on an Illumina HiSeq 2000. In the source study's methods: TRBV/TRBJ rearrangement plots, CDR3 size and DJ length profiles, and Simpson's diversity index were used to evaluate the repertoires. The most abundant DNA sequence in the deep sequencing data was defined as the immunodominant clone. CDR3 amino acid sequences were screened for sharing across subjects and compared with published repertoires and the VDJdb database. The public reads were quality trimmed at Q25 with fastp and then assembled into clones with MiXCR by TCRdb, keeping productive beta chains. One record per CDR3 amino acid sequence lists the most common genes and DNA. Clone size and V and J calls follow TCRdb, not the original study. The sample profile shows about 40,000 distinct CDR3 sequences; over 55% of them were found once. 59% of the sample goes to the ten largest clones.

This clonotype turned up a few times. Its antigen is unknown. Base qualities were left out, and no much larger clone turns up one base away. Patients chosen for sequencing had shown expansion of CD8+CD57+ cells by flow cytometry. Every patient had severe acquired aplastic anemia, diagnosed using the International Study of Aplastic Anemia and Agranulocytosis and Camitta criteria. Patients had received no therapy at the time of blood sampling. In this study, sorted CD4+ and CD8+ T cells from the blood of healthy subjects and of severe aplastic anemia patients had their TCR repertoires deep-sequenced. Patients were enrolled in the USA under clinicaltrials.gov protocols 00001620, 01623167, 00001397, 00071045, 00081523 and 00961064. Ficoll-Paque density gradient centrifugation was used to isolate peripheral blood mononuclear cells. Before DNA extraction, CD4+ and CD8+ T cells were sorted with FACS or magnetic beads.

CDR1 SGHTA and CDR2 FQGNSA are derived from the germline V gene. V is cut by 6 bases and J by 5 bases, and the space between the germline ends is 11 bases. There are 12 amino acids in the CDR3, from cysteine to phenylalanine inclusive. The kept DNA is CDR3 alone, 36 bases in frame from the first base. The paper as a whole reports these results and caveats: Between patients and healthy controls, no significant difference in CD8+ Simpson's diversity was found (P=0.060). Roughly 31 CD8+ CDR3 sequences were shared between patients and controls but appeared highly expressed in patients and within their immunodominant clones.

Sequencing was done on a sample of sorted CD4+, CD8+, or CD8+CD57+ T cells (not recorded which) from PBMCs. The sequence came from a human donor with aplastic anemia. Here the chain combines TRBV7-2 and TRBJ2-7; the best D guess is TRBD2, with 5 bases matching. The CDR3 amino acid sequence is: CASSLTTHEQYF. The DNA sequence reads TGTGCCAGCAGTTTGACTACACACGAGCAGTACTTC.